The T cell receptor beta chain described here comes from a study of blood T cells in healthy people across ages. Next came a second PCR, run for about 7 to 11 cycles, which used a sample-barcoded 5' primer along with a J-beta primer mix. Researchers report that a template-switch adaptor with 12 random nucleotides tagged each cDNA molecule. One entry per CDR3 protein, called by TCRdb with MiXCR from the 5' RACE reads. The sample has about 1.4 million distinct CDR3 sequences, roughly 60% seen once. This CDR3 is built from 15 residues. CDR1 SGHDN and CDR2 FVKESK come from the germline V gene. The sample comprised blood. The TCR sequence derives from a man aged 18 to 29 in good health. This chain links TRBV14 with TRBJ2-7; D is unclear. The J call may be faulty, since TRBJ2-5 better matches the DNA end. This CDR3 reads CASSQDVGPLGTQYF. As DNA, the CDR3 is TGTGCCAGCAGCCAAGATGTCGGGCCCCTCGGGACCCAGTACTTC.